The rows below give T cell receptor beta chains drawn from one sample of a study of glioma-infiltrating T cells. TCRdb re-analysed the multiplex PCR reads in MiXCR, keeping a single row per CDR3 protein. The repertoire holds approximately 88,000 distinct CDR3 sequences, with about 25% as singletons. The sample comprised glioma tissue, nonneoplastic brain tissue, or PBMCs (not recorded which). These receptors originate from a human donor with low-grade glioma or glioblastoma, undergoing nonglioma brain surgery, or in good health (not recorded which). Each CDR3 is given with its conserved first and last residue.

TRBJ2-7 TRBV7-8 CASRGSDGSYEQYF
TRBJ2-1 TRBV18 CASSPGSGTYNEQFF
TRBJ2-7 TRBV14 CASSRARSEQYF
TRBJ2-5 TRBV7-2 CASSPGQGRVETQYF
TRBJ2-3 TRBV4-1 CASSLSLAGTSTDTQYF
TRBJ2-7 TRBV20-1 CSASAATGTQYF
TRBJ1-5 TRBV6-1 CASSSEAGVSNQPQHF
TRBJ2-1 TRBV19 CASSRLEGYNEQFF
TRBJ1-1 TRBV20-1 CSARRNRAQGYTEAFF
TRBJ2-5 TRBV12-3/TRBV12-4 CVSSSQGLIQETQYF
TRBJ1-1 TRBV18 CASSSKQGPIAEAFF
TRBJ2-2 TRBV4-1 CASSQVAGGPGNTGELFF
TRBJ2-1 TRBV7-9 CASSLGLAGDEQFF
TRBJ2-3 TRBV11-2 CASSLVVFTDTQYF
TRBJ2-7 TRBV19 CASSIAGRGPRSEQYF
TRBJ2-7 TRBV3-1 CASSQDGGRVQDEQYF
TRBJ2-7 TRBV20-1 CSALTSGNYEQYF
TRBJ2-7 TRBV14 CASSLAGGSYEQYF
TRBJ1-5 TRBV9 CASSEGGGADQPQHF
TRBJ1-2 TRBV7-9 CASSLALKGGTGYTF
TRBJ2-1 TRBV19 CASSMRDLAYNEQFF
TRBJ2-5 TRBV7-2 CASSLGGGDQETQYF
TRBJ1-1 TRBV30 CAWSRGATEAFF
TRBJ1-2 TRBV20-1 CSATRDPQPHNYGYTF